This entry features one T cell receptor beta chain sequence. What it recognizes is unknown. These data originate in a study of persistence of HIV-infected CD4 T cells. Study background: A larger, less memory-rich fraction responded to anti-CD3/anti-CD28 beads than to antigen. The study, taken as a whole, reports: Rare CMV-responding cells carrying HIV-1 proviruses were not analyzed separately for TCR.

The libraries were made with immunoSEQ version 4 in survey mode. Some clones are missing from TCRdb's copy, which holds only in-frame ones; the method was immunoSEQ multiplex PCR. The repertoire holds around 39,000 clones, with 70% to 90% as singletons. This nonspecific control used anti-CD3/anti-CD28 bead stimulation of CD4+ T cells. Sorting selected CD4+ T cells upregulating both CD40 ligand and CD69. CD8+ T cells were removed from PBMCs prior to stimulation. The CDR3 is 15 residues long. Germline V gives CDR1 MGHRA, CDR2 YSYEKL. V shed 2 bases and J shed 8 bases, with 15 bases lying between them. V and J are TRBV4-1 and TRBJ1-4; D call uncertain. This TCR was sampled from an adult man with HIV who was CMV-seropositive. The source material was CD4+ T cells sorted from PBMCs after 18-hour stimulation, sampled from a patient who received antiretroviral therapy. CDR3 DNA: TGCGCCAGCAGCCAACCGGGTCCTGGACGGGAAAAACTGTTTTTT. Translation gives CASSQPGPGREKLFF.